Following are 13 T cell receptor beta chains from one sample sequenced in a study of blood T cell repertoires in COVID-19. The data were produced by immunoSEQ multiplex PCR, yet TCRdb's version contains in-frame clones alone and is incomplete. The sample consists of tens of thousands of clones, around 89% of them appearing once. The sample was peripheral blood. These receptors originate from a man between 65 and 79 years old with active or convalescent COVID-19.

This chain connects TRBV5-1 to TRBJ1-5, with D possibly TRBD1 on 6 matching bases. The V gene lost 4 bases and the J gene lost 4 bases, with 12 bases spanning the gap. Germline V lookup: CDR1 SGHRS, CDR2 YFSETQ. The CDR3 has 14 residues. The CDR3 sequence: CASSPGAENQPQHF. The DNA of the CDR3 is TGCGCCAGCAGCCCAGGGGCAGAGAATCAGCCCCAGCATTTT.

This chain links TRBV5-1 with TRBJ2-1, with 12 bases matching TRBD2. The CDR3 is made up of 16 amino acids. Germline CDR1 reads SGHRS; CDR2 reads YFSETQ. After removal of 0 bases from V and 7 bases from J, the junction contained 5 bases not matched to a gene. CDR3 region: CASSLGGLAGINEQFF. The CDR3, as DNA: TGCGCCAGCAGCTTGGGAGGACTAGCGGGAATAAATGAGCAGTTCTTC. The full variable domain, with the rest looked up from reference TRBV5-1 and TRBJ2-1, is KAGVTQTPRYLIKTRGQQVTLSCSPISGHRSVSWYQQTPGQGLQFLFEYFSETQRNKGNFPGRFSGRQFSNSRSEMNVSTLELGDSALYLCASSLGGLAGINEQFFGPGTRLTVL.

The chain uses TRBV6-4 and TRBJ2-1; D is perhaps TRBD1 (5 bases). The germline V and J ends were trimmed by 0 bases and 7 bases, with 10 bases remaining between them. The CDR3 has 14 residues. CDR1 and CDR2 from the germline V gene are MRHNA and SNTAGT. The CDR3, as DNA: TGTGCCAGCAGTGACTCTGGGGCTAGAAATGAGCAGTTCTTC. It codes for CASSDSGARNEQFF.

On this clone: Other DNA sequences in the sample encode the same CDR3. This chain connects TRBV12-3 or TRBV12-4 to TRBJ1-2; no clear D. This CDR3 spans 11 amino acids. Trimming took off 6 bases at V and 6 bases at J, with 8 bases between the two ends. CDR3 in amino acids: CASSRRDGYTF. The CDR3 DNA sequence: TGTGCCAGCAGCCGACGGGATGGCTACACCTTC.

The V call is TRBV19, the J call TRBJ2-3; D might be TRBD1 (5 bases). The V and J ends lost 3 bases and 5 bases respectively, with 12 bases between them. The germline CDR1 and CDR2 sequences are LNHDA and SQIVND (reference sequence). This CDR3 region has 14 residues. The CDR3 nucleotides are TGTGCCAGTAGTATGCAGGGTTCCGTAGATACGCAGTATTTT. Its translation: CASSMQGSVDTQYF.

The V gene is TRBV6-5, the J gene TRBJ1-5; D not resolved. Trimming removed 7 bases at V and 4 bases at J, with 11 bases between. The CDR3 runs to 13 residues. The germline V gene has CDR1 MNHEY and CDR2 SVGAGI. Here the CDR3 reads CASTPGGNQPQHF. In DNA, the CDR3 is TGTGCCAGCACTCCGGGAGGGAATCAGCCCCAGCATTTT.

This rearrangement joins TRBV6-5 to TRBJ1-5; unclear D gene. The germline V gene encodes CDR1 MNHEY and CDR2 SVGAGI. The V gene lost 6 bases and the J gene lost 11 bases, with 11 bases spanning the gap. This CDR3 comprises 11 residues. The CDR3: CASSSRGTQHF. CDR3 bases: TGTGCCAGCAGCTCCCGGGGAACCCAGCATTTT.

The chain carries TRBV7-3 and TRBJ1-2; 8 bases line up with TRBD1. From germline, CDR1 is SGHTA and CDR2 FQGTGA. The CDR3 consists of 14 residues. V lost 6 bases and J lost 7; bases outside the gene matches: 10. The DNA of the CDR3 is TGTGCCAGCAGGCCTGTGCAGGGGGCCGGTGGCTACACCTTC. It codes for CASRPVQGAGGYTF.

V and J are TRBV6-5 and TRBJ2-3; D is perhaps TRBD1 (6 bases). Germline V lookup: CDR1 MNHEY, CDR2 SVGAGI. The CDR3 sequence is 15 residues long. The V and J ends lost 11 bases and 1 base respectively, with 19 bases between them. The CDR3 bases are TGTGCCCCCCGGGACCCGGGACATTGCACAGATACGCAGTATTTT. This translates into CAPRDPGHCTDTQYF.

The chain links TRBV7-9 to TRBJ1-6, with 10 positions matching TRBD1. In germline, CDR1 is SEHNR, CDR2 FQNEAQ (reference sequence). The J segment lost 10 bases and the V segment lost 5 bases, leaving 8 bases of the junction unmatched. This CDR3 is built from 15 residues. The CDR3 DNA follows: TGTGCCAGCAGCGTTTTGGGACAGGGGCACTCACCCCTCCACTTT. The encoded protein is CASSVLGQGHSPLHF.

The genes are TRBV10-3 and TRBJ2-3, with TRBD2 as a possible D gene (6 bases). The CDR3 loop spans 13 amino acids. Germline CDR1 ENHRY, CDR2 SYGVKD. Trimming cost V 11 bases and J 1 base, with 13 bases left between them. The CDR3 region is CASKPSGTDTQYF. CDR3 sequence (DNA): TGTGCCTCCAAGCCTAGCGGCACAGATACGCAGTATTTT.

This sequence joins TRBV19 and TRBJ1-2, with 10 positions matching TRBD1. The CDR3 covers 14 residues. V lost 8 bases to trimming and J lost 5 bases; unmatched junction nucleotides: 8. Germline loops: CDR1 LNHDA, CDR2 SQIVND (reference sequence). As DNA, the CDR3 is TGTGCCAGTGCCGAAGACAGGGGGCATTATGGCTACACCTTC. Translated: CASAEDRGHYGYTF. Using reference TRBV19 and TRBJ1-2 for the parts outside the CDR3, the full variable domain is DGGITQSPKYLFRKEGQNVTLSCEQNLNHDAMYWYRQDPGQGLRLIYYSQIVNDFQKGDIAEGYSVSREKKESFPLTVTSAQKNPTAFYLCASAEDRGHYGYTFGSGTRLTVV.

The V call is TRBV5-1, the J call TRBJ1-1; 12 nucleotides match TRBD1. The CDR3 covers 16 residues. Germline V gene data show CDR1 as SGHRS and CDR2 as YFSETQ. With V trimmed by 6 bases and J by 0 bases, 6 bases remained unmatched. The chain's CDR3 is CASTYGTGGLNTEAFF. The CDR3 coding sequence is TGCGCCAGCACCTACGGGACAGGGGGCCTGAACACTGAAGCTTTCTTT.